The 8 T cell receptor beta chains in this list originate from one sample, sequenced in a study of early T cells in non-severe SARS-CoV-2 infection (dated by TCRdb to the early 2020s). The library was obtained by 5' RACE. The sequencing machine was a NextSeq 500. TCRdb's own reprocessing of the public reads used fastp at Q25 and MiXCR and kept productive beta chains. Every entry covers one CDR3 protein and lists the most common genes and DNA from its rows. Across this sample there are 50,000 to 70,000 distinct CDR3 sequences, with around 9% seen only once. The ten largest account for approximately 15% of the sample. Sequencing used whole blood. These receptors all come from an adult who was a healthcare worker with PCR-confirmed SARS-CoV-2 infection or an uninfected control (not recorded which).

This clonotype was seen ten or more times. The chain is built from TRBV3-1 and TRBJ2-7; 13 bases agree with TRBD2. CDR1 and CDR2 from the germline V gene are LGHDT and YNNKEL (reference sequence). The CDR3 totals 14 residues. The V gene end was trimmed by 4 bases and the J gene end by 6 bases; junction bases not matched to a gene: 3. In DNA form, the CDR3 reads TGTGCCAGCAGCCGCCGACTAGCGGGAGGCGAGCAGTACTTC. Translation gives CASSRRLAGGEQYF.

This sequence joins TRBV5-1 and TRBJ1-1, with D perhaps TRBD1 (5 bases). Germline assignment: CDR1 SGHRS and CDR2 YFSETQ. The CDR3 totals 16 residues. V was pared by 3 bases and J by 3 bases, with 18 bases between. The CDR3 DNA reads TGCGCCAGCAGCTCCCACCTTCAGGGTGGAGACACTGAAGCTTTCTTT. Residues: CASSSHLQGGDTEAFF.

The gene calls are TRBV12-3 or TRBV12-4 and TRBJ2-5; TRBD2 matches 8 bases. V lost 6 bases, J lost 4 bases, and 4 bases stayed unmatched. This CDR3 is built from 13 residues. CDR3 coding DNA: TGTGCCAGCAGGGGGACTAGTGCAGAGACCCAGTACTTC. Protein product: CASRGTSAETQYF.

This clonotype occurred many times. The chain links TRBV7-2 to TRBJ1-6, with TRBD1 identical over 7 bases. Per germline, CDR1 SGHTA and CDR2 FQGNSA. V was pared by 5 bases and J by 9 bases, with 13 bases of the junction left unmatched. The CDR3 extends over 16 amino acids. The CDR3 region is CASSPLGQKLGSPLHF. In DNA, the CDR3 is TGTGCCAGCAGCCCCCTGGGACAGAAATTGGGTTCACCCCTCCACTTT.

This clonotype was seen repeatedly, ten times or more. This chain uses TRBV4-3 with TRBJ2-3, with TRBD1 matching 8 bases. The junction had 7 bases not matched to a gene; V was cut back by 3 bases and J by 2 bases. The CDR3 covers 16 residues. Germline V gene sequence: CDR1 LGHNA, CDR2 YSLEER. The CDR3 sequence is CASSQYRDRPTDTQYF. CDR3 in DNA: TGCGCCAGCAGCCAGTACCGGGACAGGCCCACAGATACGCAGTATTTT.

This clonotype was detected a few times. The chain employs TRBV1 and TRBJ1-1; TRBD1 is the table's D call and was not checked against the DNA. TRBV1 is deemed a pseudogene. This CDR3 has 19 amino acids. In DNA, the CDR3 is TGCACCAGCAGCCAAGATCAAGTCCCCCCAGGGGGCAAAAACACTGAAGCTTTCTTT. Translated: CTSSQDQVPPGGKNTEAFF.

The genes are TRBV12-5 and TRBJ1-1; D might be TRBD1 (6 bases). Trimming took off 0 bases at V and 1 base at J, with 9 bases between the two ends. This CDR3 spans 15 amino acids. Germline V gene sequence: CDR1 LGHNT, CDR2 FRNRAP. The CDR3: CASGLVGTSNTEAFF. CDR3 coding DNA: TGTGCTAGTGGTTTGGTAGGGACATCGAACACTGAAGCTTTCTTT.

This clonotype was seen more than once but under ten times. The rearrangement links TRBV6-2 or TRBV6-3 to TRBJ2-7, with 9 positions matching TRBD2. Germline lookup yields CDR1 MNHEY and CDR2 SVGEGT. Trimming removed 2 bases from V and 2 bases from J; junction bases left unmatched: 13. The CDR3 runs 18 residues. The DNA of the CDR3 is TGTGCCAGCAGTTACCCGGCGGCTAGCGGGATGTTGGCCTACGAGCAGTACTTC. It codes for CASSYPAASGMLAYEQYF.